This T cell receptor (beta chain) was retrieved from a study of blood T cell repertoires in COVID-19. Looking at the study overall: Samples came from the United States, Italy and Spain, spanning acute and convalescent COVID-19. PBMCs, B-cell-depleted T cells, or T cells were the source of the cDNA or gDNA that made up the material.

This clone turned up a few times. Original data processing: Amplification with reference gene primers provided the estimates of nucleated cell counts. TCRdb's copy holds only in-frame clones and misses some; the assay was immunoSEQ multiplex PCR. V and J calls and clone size are those listed in that table; D and trimming were worked out from the DNA. The sample carries 9,000 to 10,000 clones, around 77% recorded once. This CDR3 has 11 amino acids. Trimming removed 4 bases from V and 14 bases from J; junction bases left unmatched: 5. Germline V gene lookup returns CDR1 LNHDA and CDR2 SQIVND (reference sequence).

The rearrangement links TRBV19 to TRBJ1-2; 9 nucleotides align to TRBD1. Sequenced sample: peripheral blood. The sequence was collected from a human donor in a cohort sampled during active COVID-19. CDR3 nucleotides: TGTGCCAGTAGTACGGGACAGGGCTCTACCTTC. Amino acids: CASSTGQGSTF.